The 18 T cell receptor beta chains in this list originate from one sample, sequenced in a study of shared clonotypes between healthy human individuals. The data were produced by immunoSEQ multiplex PCR, yet TCRdb's version contains in-frame clones alone and is incomplete. Here the sample spans about 980,000 clones, over 60% being singletons. The sequencing input was memory CD4+ T cells sorted from blood. Subset specified: CD45RA-negative fraction. These receptors originate from a man between 18 and 29 years old in good health.

The rearrangement uses TRBV4-3 and TRBJ2-1; tentative D call: TRBD2 (6 bases). Germline V CDR1 and CDR2: LGHNA, YSLEER. Trimming cost V 0 bases and J 4 bases, with 13 bases left between them. The CDR3 extends over 16 amino acids. The CDR3, as DNA: TGCGCCAGCAGCCAAGATACGGCGGGATGGTACAATGAGCAGTTCTTC. It yields the protein CASSQDTAGWYNEQFF.

The chain has TRBV30 and TRBJ2-5, with a possible D match to TRBD1 (5 bases). There are 13 residues in the CDR3. The V end lost 3 bases, the J end lost 2 bases, and 10 bases lay between the germline ends. Germline values: CDR1 GTSNPN, CDR2 SVGIG (reference sequence). The CDR3 DNA is TGTGCCTGGAGGGGGCCAGAACAAGAGACCCAGTACTTC. Translated: CAWRGPEQETQYF.

This clone showed up many times. The rearrangement joins TRBV27 to TRBJ1-2; D is uncertain. Germline loops: CDR1 MNHEY, CDR2 SMNVEV (reference sequence). The V gene lost 5 bases and the J gene lost 1 base, with 11 bases spanning the gap. CDR3 length: 14 amino acids. The CDR3 sequence is CASSRNAFNYGYTF. The CDR3, as DNA: TGTGCCAGCAGTCGGAATGCTTTTAACTATGGCTACACCTTC.

The chain uses TRBV30 and TRBJ1-2; D is ambiguous. CDR3 length: 13 amino acids. V was shortened by 3 bases and J by 7 bases, with 15 bases between the two germline ends. CDR1 and CDR2 (germline): GTSNPN, SVGIG (reference sequence). The CDR3 coding sequence is TGTGCCTGGAGGCCGGAGGGTAAAGGTGGCTACACCTTC. This translates into CAWRPEGKGGYTF.

This chain joins TRBV28 and TRBJ1-2; weak D call: TRBD1 (5 bases). CDR1 is MDHEN and CDR2 is SYDVKM in the germline V gene. Between the trimmed V and J ends, which lost 8 bases and 7 bases, there was a span of 23 bases. There are 15 residues in the CDR3. The CDR3 loop is CASVLSRTLGGGYTF. CDR3 bases: TGTGCCAGCGTTCTTTCCCGGACTCTTGGGGGTGGCTACACCTTC.

This chain uses TRBV19 with TRBJ1-1; D possibly corresponds to TRBD1 (5 bases). CDR1 is LNHDA, CDR2 SQIVND, per germline (reference sequence). The ends were cut back, 5 bases at V and 4 bases at J, with 11 bases in the middle. CDR3 length: 13 residues. CDR3 protein: CASSRGEPTEAFF. In DNA form, the CDR3 reads TGTGCCAGTAGTCGAGGGGAACCCACTGAAGCTTTCTTT.

The V gene is TRBV30, the J gene TRBJ1-2; D is uncertain. The CDR3 sequence is 13 residues long. Per the germline V gene, CDR1 is GTSNPN and CDR2 is SVGIG (reference sequence). V was trimmed by 0 bases and J by 5 bases, leaving 10 bases between them. The CDR3 nucleotides are TGTGCCTGGAGTGTACTTCCTGGTTATGGCTACACCTTC. Protein product: CAWSVLPGYGYTF.

This clone was counted ten times or more. V gene TRBV4-1 combines with J gene TRBJ1-3; D is unclear. Trimming removed 7 bases at V and 3 bases at J, with 10 bases between. Germline values: CDR1 MGHRA, CDR2 YSYEKL. This CDR3 is 13 amino acids long. CDR3 in amino acids: CASTPINGNTIYF. The CDR3 nucleotides are TGCGCCAGCACCCCTATCAATGGAAACACCATATATTTT.

V usage is TRBV27 and J usage is TRBJ1-6; D is uncertain. CDR3 length equals 16 residues. Trimming stripped 5 bases from V and 6 bases from J, with 17 bases between. The germline V gene has CDR1 MNHEY and CDR2 SMNVEV (reference sequence). The CDR3 nucleotides are TGTGCCAGCAGTCCCTACCGGACTGAACCTAATTCACCCCTCCACTTT. Amino acids: CASSPYRTEPNSPLHF.

The chain couples TRBV9 to TRBJ2-1; D is unresolved. The CDR3 extends over 14 amino acids. V was trimmed by 4 bases and J by 2 bases, leaving 10 bases between them. CDR1 is SGDLS, CDR2 YYNGEE, per germline. The chain's CDR3 is CASSPVGAYNEQFF. CDR3 in DNA: TGTGCCAGCAGCCCGGTTGGGGCCTACAATGAGCAGTTCTTC.

The V call is TRBV6-1, the J call TRBJ1-5; no reliable D call. The germline CDR1 and CDR2 sequences are MNHNS and SASEGT. The CDR3 runs to 14 residues. Trimming took 8 bases from V and 4 from J, leaving 15 bases between them. Here the CDR3 reads CASQFRGENQPQHF. In DNA, the CDR3 is TGTGCCAGCCAGTTCCGGGGTGAGAATCAGCCCCAGCATTTT.

The V call is TRBV28, the J call TRBJ2-3, with D uncertain. The CDR3 runs 13 residues. CDR1 is MDHEN, CDR2 SYDVKM, per germline. The V end was cut by 2 bases, the J end by 2 bases, with 5 bases between. CDR3: CASSLGYTDTQYF. For the CDR3, the DNA is TGTGCCAGCAGTTTAGGCTACACAGATACGCAGTATTTT.

As regards this clone: The sample has other DNA sequences that encode this CDR3 too. The V gene is TRBV6-5, the J gene TRBJ1-1; a possible D gene is TRBD1 (5 bases). The V end lost 6 bases, the J end lost 0 bases, and 8 bases lay between the germline ends. The V gene's germline CDR1 is MNHEY and CDR2 SVGAGI. The CDR3 length is 13 residues. CDR3 in DNA: TGTGCCAGCAGAGACAGATTGAACACTGAAGCTTTCTTT. Translation gives CASRDRLNTEAFF.

A note on this clone: Germline and junction disagree at one end, which may indicate a read error. The rearrangement joins TRBV4-2 to TRBJ2-5; D is unclear. CDR3 size: 11 residues. In germline, CDR1 is LGHNA, CDR2 YNFKEQ. In nucleotides, the CDR3 is TGTGCCAGCAGCCAAGACGGGCCACCCAACTTC. Its protein product is CASSQDGPPNF.

The chain uses TRBV5-4 and TRBJ2-7; D is ambiguous. Germline CDR1 and CDR2: SGHNT and YYREEE (reference sequence). The V gene lost 5 bases and the J gene lost 5 bases, with 17 bases spanning the gap. This CDR3 has 14 residues. The CDR3 here is CASRGRPLGDEQYF. CDR3 nucleotides: TGTGCCAGCAGGGGAAGGCCACTCGGAGACGAGCAGTACTTC.

V usage is TRBV7-9 and J usage is TRBJ2-5, with 11 nucleotides matching TRBD2. Germline loops: CDR1 SEHNR, CDR2 FQNEAQ (reference sequence). J gave up 2 bases and V 0 bases, and 8 bases lay outside the gene matches. The CDR3 has 18 amino acids. The CDR3 DNA follows: TGTGCCAGCAGCTTAGCGGTGACTAGCGGGGAAATACAAGAGACCCAGTACTTC. It codes for CASSLAVTSGEIQETQYF.

The chain couples TRBV5-5 to TRBJ1-2; D perhaps matches TRBD1 (6 bases). V dropped 3 bases and J dropped 2 bases, with 14 bases sitting between them. The CDR3 covers 15 residues. Germline loops: CDR1 SGHKS, CDR2 YYEKEE (reference sequence). DNA of the CDR3: TGTGCCAGCAGCTCAGCCTCCGGGACAAACTATGGCTACACCTTC. It translates to CASSSASGTNYGYTF.

The chain recombines TRBV19 with TRBJ2-5, with D perhaps given as TRBD1 or TRBD2 (5 bases each). Trimming pared 6 bases from V and 2 bases from J, leaving 19 bases between. The length of the CDR3 is 16 residues. The germline CDR1 and CDR2 sequences are LNHDA and SQIVND (reference sequence). CDR3 sequence: CASSLQITWGQETQYF. The DNA for the CDR3 is TGTGCCAGTAGCCTCCAAATTACGTGGGGGCAAGAGACCCAGTACTTC.